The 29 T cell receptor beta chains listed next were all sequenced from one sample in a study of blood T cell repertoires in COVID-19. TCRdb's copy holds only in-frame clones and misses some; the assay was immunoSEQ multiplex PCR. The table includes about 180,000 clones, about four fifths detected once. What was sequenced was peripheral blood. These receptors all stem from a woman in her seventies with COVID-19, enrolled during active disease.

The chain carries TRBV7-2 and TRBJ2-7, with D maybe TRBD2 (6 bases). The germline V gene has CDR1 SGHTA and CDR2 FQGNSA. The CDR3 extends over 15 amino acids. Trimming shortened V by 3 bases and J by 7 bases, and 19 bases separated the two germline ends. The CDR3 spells CASSFAGTLGKEQYF. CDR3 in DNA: TGTGCCAGCAGCTTCGCCGGGACTTTGGGGAAAGAGCAGTACTTC.

The CDR3: CASTPSGGPYNEQFF. CDR3 nucleotide sequence: TGTGCCAGCACCCCATCCGGGGGGCCCTACAATGAGCAGTTCTTC. This sequence joins TRBV6-5 and TRBJ2-1; D is possibly TRBD2 (7 bases). CDR3 length equals 15 residues. Germline V gene data show CDR1 as MNHEY and CDR2 as SVGAGI. The V gene lost 7 bases and the J gene lost 2 bases, with 15 bases spanning the gap.

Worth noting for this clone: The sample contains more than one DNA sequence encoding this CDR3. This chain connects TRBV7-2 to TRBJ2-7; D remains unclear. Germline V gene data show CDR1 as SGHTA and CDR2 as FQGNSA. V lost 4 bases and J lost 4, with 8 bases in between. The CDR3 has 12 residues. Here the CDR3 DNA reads TGTGCCAGCAGCTCCTCCCGTTACGAGCAGTACTTC. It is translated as CASSSSRYEQYF.

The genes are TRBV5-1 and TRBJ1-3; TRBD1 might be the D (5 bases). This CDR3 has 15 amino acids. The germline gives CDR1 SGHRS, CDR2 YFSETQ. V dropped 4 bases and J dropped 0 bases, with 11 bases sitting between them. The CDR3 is CASSKDTVSGNTIYF. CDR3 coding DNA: TGCGCCAGCAGCAAGGACACTGTCTCTGGAAACACCATATATTTT.

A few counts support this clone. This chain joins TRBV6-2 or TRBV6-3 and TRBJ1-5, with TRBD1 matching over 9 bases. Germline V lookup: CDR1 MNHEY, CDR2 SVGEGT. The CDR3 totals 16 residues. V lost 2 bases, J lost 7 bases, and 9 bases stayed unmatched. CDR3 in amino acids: CASSYHGTGSPQPQHF. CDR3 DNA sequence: TGTGCCAGCAGTTACCATGGGACAGGGAGCCCCCAGCCCCAGCATTTT.

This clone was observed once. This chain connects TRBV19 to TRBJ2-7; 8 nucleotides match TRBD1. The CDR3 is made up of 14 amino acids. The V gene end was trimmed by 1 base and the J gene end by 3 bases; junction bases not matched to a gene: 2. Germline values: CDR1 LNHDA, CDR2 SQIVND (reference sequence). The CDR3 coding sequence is TGTGCCAGTAGTATAGTACAGGGGGACTACGAGCAGTACTTC. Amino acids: CASSIVQGDYEQYF.

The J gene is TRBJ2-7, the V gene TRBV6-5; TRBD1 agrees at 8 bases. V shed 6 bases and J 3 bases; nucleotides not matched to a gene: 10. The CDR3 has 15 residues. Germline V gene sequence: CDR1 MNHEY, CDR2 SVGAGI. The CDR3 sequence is CASRGQGRSLYEQYF. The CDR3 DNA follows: TGTGCCAGCAGAGGACAGGGAAGATCTCTCTACGAGCAGTACTTC.

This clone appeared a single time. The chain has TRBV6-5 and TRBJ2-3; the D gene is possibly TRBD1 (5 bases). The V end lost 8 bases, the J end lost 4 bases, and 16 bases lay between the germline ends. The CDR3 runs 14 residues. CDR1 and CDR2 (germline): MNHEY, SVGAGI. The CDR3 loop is CASHYERGADTQYF. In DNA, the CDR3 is TGTGCCAGCCACTACGAAAGGGGCGCAGATACGCAGTATTTT.

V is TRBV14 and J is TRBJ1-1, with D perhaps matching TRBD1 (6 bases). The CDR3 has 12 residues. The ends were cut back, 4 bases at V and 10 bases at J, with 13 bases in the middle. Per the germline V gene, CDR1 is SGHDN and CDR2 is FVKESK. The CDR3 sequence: CASSPVGTRAFF. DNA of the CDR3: TGTGCCAGCAGCCCTGTTGGGACACGAGCTTTCTTT.

The CDR3 loop is CASKVAGGYEQYF. The DNA for the CDR3 is TGTGCCAGCAAAGTAGCGGGAGGGTACGAGCAGTACTTC. This chain uses TRBV28 with TRBJ2-7, with TRBD2 matching over 11 bases. Germline V CDR1 and CDR2: MDHEN, SYDVKM. After removal of 7 bases from V and 4 bases from J, the junction contained 3 bases not matched to a gene. CDR3 length: 13 residues.

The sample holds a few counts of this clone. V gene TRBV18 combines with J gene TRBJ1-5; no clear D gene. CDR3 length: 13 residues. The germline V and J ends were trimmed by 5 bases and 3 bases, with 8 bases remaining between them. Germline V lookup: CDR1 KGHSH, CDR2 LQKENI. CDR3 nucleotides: TGTGCCAGCTCATACGGGGACAATCAGCCCCAGCATTTT. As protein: CASSYGDNQPQHF.

In DNA, the CDR3 is TGTGCCACCCTCGGTGCAGGGGGCGAGACCCAGTACTTC. It translates to CATLGAGGETQYF. The V and J genes are TRBV15 and TRBJ2-5, with 8 bases aligning to TRBD1. This CDR3 spans 13 amino acids. V dropped 8 bases and J dropped 5; count of bases not matched to a gene: 7. Germline V gene sequence: CDR1 LNHNV, CDR2 YYDKDF (reference sequence).

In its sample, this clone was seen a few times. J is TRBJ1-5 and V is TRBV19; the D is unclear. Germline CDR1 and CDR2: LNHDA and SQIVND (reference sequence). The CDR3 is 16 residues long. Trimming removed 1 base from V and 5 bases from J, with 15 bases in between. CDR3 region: CASSIGQVEVHQPQHF. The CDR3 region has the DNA TGTGCCAGTAGTATAGGTCAGGTAGAAGTGCATCAGCCCCAGCATTTT.

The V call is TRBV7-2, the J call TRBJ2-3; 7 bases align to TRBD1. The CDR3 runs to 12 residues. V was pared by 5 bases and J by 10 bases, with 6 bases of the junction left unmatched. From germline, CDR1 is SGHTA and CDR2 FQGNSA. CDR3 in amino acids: CASSARTGAQYF. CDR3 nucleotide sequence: TGTGCCAGCAGCGCAAGGACAGGAGCGCAGTATTTT.

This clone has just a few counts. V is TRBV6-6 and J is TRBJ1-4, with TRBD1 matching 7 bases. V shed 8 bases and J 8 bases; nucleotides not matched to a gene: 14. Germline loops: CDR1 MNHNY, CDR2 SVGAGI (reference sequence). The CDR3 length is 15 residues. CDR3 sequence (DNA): TGTGCCAGCGGCGTACAGGGGAGGCGCGGGGAAAAACTGTTTTTT. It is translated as CASGVQGRRGEKLFF.

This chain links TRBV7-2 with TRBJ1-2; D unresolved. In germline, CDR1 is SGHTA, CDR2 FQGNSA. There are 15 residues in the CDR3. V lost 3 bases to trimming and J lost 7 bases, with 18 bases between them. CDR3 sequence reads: CASSFEQAGIGGYTF. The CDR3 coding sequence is TGTGCCAGCAGCTTCGAACAAGCGGGGATAGGTGGCTACACCTTC.

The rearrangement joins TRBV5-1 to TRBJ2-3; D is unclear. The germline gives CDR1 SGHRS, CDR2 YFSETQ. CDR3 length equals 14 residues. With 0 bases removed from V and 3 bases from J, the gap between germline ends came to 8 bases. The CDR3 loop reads CASSLEHSTDTQYF. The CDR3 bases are TGCGCCAGCAGCTTGGAGCACTCAACAGATACGCAGTATTTT.

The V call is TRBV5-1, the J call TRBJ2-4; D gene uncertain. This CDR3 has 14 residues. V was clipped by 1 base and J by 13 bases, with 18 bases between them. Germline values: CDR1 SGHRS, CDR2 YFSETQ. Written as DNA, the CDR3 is TGCGCCAGCAGCTTGTCGGGTTCCGAACTCTCCCAGTACTTC. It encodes CASSLSGSELSQYF.

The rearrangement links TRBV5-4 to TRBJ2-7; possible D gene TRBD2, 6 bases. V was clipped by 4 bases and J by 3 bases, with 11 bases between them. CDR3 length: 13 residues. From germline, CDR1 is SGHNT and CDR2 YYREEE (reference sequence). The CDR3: CASSRPGLYEQYF. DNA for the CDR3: TGTGCCAGCAGCCGCCCGGGACTCTACGAGCAGTACTTC.

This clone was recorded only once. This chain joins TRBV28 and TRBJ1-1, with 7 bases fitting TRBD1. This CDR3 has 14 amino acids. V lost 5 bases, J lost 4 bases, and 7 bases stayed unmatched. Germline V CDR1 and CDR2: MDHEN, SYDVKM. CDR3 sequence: CASSSGTGATEAFF. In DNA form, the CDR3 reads TGTGCCAGCAGTAGTGGTACAGGGGCCACTGAAGCTTTCTTT.

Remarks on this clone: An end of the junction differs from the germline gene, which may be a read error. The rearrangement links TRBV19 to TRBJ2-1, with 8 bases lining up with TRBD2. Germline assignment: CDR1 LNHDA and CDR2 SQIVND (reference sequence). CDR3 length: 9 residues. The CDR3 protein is CASGLAPVF. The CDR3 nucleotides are TGTGCCAGCGGACTAGCTCCGGTCTTC.

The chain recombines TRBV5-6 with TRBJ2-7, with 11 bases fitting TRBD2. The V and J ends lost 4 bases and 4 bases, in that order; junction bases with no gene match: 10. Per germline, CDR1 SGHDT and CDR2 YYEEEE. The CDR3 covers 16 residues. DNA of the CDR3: TGTGCCAGCAGCCCGGGTCGGAGACTAGCGGGGTACGAGCAGTACTTC. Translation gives CASSPGRRLAGYEQYF. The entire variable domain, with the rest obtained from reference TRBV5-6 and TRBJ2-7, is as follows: DAGVTQSPTHLIKTRGQQVTLRCSPKSGHDTVSWYQQALGQGPQFIFQYYEEEERQRGNFPDRFSGHQFPNYSSELNVNALLLGDSALYLCASSPGRRLAGYEQYFGPGTRLTVT.

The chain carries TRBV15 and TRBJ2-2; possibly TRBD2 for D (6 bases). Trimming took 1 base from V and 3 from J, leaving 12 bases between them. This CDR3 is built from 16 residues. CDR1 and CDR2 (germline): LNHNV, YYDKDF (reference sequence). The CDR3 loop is CATSRGGGSYTGELFF. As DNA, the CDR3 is TGTGCCACCAGCAGAGGTGGGGGGAGCTACACCGGGGAGCTGTTTTTT.

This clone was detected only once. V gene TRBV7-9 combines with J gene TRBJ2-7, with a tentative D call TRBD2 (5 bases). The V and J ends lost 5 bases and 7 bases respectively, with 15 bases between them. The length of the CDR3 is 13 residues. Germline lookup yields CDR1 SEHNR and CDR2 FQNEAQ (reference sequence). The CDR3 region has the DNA TGTGCCAGCAGCCATGGACGCGGGCGGGAGCAGTACTTC. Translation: CASSHGRGREQYF.

The CDR3 loop is CATSTLAGDTGELFF. The CDR3 coding sequence is TGTGCCACCAGCACCTTAGCGGGAGACACCGGGGAGCTGTTTTTT. V usage is TRBV15 and J usage is TRBJ2-2; TRBD2 matches 9 bases. CDR3 length: 15 residues. Germline V gene data show CDR1 as LNHNV and CDR2 as YYDKDF (reference sequence). V was clipped by 4 bases and J by 3 bases; unmatched bases: 3.

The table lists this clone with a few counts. The CDR3: CASSQDRGRGLSPLHF. The DNA for the CDR3 is TGCGCCAGCAGCCAAGACAGGGGCAGGGGGCTTTCACCCCTCCACTTT. The chain links TRBV4-3 to TRBJ1-6, with 8 nucleotides matching TRBD1. Trimming at V came to 0 bases and at J to 9 bases, leaving 7 bases not matched to a gene. Per the germline V gene, CDR1 is LGHNA and CDR2 is YSLEER. There are 16 residues in the CDR3.

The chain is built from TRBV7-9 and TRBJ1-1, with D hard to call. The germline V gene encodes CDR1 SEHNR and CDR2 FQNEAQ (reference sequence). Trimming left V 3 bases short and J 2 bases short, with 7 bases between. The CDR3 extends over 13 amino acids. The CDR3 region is CASSFGLNTEAFF. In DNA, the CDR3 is TGTGCCAGCAGCTTCGGACTTAACACTGAAGCTTTCTTT.

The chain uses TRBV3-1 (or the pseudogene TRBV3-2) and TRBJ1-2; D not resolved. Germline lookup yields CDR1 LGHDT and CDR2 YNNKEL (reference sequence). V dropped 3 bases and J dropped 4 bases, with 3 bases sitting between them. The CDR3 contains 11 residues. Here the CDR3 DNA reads TGTGCCAGCAGCCAGGCCTATGGCTACACCTTC. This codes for CASSQAYGYTF.

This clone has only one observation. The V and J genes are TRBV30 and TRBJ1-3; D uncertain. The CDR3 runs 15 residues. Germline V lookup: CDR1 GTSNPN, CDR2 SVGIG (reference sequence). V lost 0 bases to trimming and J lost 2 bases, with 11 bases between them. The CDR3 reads CAWSVLGVAGNTIYF. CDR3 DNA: TGTGCCTGGAGTGTATTGGGAGTCGCTGGAAACACCATATATTTT.